These T cell receptor beta chains were read from a single sample in a study of vaccination effects on CD4 cells after COVID-19. Their target antigens are unknown. Only in-frame clones appear in the TCRdb table, and some are missing; sequencing was by immunoSEQ multiplex PCR. The table shows more than 13,000 clones, with about 70% occurring only once. The material was CD4+ T cells from PBMCs cultured with HCoV-NL63 spike peptides, obtained after COVID-19 vaccination. These receptors all stem from a human donor who had a prior SARS-CoV-2 infection. Both conserved end residues are part of each CDR3. A D gene is named only where the DNA matches it firmly. Clone sizes are given selectively: once, few, many, or a class where the clone is expanded.

v_gene: TRBV29-1
j_gene: TRBJ2-3
d_gene: .
abundance: .
CDR3aa: CSVDQQGDTQYF
CDR3nt: TGCAGCGTTGATCAACAGGGAGATACGCAGTATTTT

v_gene: TRBV4-3
j_gene: TRBJ2-5
d_gene: .
abundance: .
CDR3aa: CASSQEGPGPETQYF
CDR3nt: TGCGCCAGCAGCCAAGAAGGTCCAGGTCCGGAGACCCAGTACTTC

v_gene: TRBV2
j_gene: TRBJ2-3
d_gene: .
abundance: .
CDR3aa: CASGNRDYTQYF
CDR3nt: TGTGCCAGCGGTAACAGGGATTATACGCAGTATTTT

v_gene: TRBV4-2
j_gene: TRBJ2-2
d_gene: TRBD2
abundance: .
CDR3aa: CASSQKQDSGANTGELFF
CDR3nt: TGTGCCAGCAGCCAAAAACAGGATAGCGGGGCCAACACCGGGGAGCTGTTTTTT

v_gene: TRBV2
j_gene: TRBJ2-1
d_gene: .
abundance: .
CDR3aa: CASGLTEGRSSYNEQFF
CDR3nt: TGTGCCAGCGGCCTCACCGAGGGGAGAAGCTCCTACAATGAGCAGTTCTTC

v_gene: TRBV19
j_gene: TRBJ2-2
d_gene: .
abundance: .
CDR3aa: CASRRDTNTGELFF
CDR3nt: TGTGCCAGCCGACGGGACACTAACACCGGGGAGCTGTTTTTT

v_gene: TRBV5-1
j_gene: TRBJ2-3
d_gene: .
abundance: .
CDR3aa: CASSEGTLTDTQYF
CDR3nt: TGCGCCAGCAGTGAGGGGACTTTGACAGATACGCAGTATTTT

v_gene: TRBV15
j_gene: TRBJ1-1
d_gene: .
abundance: .
CDR3aa: CATRRQGVTEAFF
CDR3nt: TGTGCCACCAGGCGCCAGGGAGTCACTGAAGCTTTCTTT

v_gene: TRBV5-4
j_gene: TRBJ2-3
d_gene: TRBD2
abundance: few
CDR3aa: CASSSKEQTGTTEARDTQYF
CDR3nt: TGTGCCAGCAGCTCGAAAGAACAGACCGGGACTACCGAGGCTCGAGATACGCAGTATTTT

v_gene: TRBV5-1
j_gene: TRBJ2-2
d_gene: .
abundance: .
CDR3aa: CASRPTNTGELFF
CDR3nt: TGCGCCAGCAGACCTACTAACACCGGGGAGCTGTTTTTT

v_gene: TRBV19
j_gene: TRBJ2-3
d_gene: .
abundance: .
CDR3aa: CASSRRDTQYF
CDR3nt: TGTGCCAGTAGTCGGAGAGATACGCAGTATTTT

v_gene: TRBV7-7
j_gene: TRBJ2-5
d_gene: TRBD2
abundance: .
CDR3aa: CASSLGLGGQETQYF
CDR3nt: TGTGCTAGCAGCCTGGGACTAGGTGGGCAAGAGACCCAGTACTTC

v_gene: TRBV6-5
j_gene: TRBJ2-1
d_gene: TRBD2
abundance: once
CDR3aa: CAGSLAGKDYNEQFF
CDR3nt: TGTGCCGGATCACTAGCGGGGAAAGATTACAATGAGCAGTTCTTC

v_gene: TRBV3-1/TRBV3-2
j_gene: TRBJ2-3
d_gene: .
abundance: .
CDR3aa: CASSPSGSRMDTQYF
CDR3nt: TGTGCCAGCAGCCCGTCAGGATCTAGGATGGATACGCAGTATTTT

v_gene: TRBV5-1
j_gene: TRBJ2-5
d_gene: TRBD1
abundance: .
CDR3aa: CASSNNGQGSQETQYF
CDR3nt: TGCGCCAGCAGCAACAACGGACAGGGGAGCCAAGAGACCCAGTACTTC

v_gene: TRBV10-3
j_gene: TRBJ1-2
d_gene: .
abundance: .
CDR3aa: CAISDAAVYGYTF
CDR3nt: TGTGCCATCAGTGACGCGGCAGTCTATGGCTACACCTTC

v_gene: TRBV5-6
j_gene: TRBJ2-5
d_gene: .
abundance: once
CDR3aa: CASRTLVGGQHETQYF
CDR3nt: TGTGCCAGCAGGACCCTGGTAGGCGGGCAGCACGAGACCCAGTACTTC

v_gene: TRBV6-5
j_gene: TRBJ2-3
d_gene: .
abundance: .
CDR3aa: CASSYDNGVSDTQYF
CDR3nt: TGTGCCAGCAGTTACGATAACGGGGTCTCAGATACGCAGTATTTT

v_gene: TRBV7-8
j_gene: TRBJ1-6
d_gene: .
abundance: .
CDR3aa: CASSSRRTPLPYYNSPLHF
CDR3nt: TGTGCCAGCAGCTCCCGCCGGACCCCACTCCCATACTATAATTCACCCCTCCACTTT

v_gene: TRBV12-5
j_gene: TRBJ2-7
d_gene: TRBD1
abundance: .
CDR3aa: CASGTGTGSYEQYF
CDR3nt: TGTGCTAGTGGCACCGGGACAGGGAGTTACGAGCAGTACTTC

v_gene: TRBV2
j_gene: TRBJ2-1
d_gene: .
abundance: medium-sized
CDR3aa: CASRSGVVDEQFF
CDR3nt: TGTGCCAGCCGTTCGGGAGTCGTGGACGAGCAGTTCTTC

v_gene: TRBV9
j_gene: TRBJ2-7
d_gene: .
abundance: few
CDR3aa: CASSPTLSYEQYF
CDR3nt: TGTGCCAGCAGCCCCACCCTTTCCTACGAGCAGTACTTC

v_gene: TRBV20-1
j_gene: TRBJ2-2
d_gene: TRBD2
abundance: .
CDR3aa: CSASSGSGVSGELFF
CDR3nt: TGCAGTGCTAGTAGCGGGAGCGGGGTTTCCGGGGAGCTGTTTTTT

v_gene: TRBV7-9
j_gene: TRBJ2-1
d_gene: TRBD2
abundance: .
CDR3aa: CASSLDRGLVSGRVNEQFF
CDR3nt: TGTGCCAGCAGCTTAGACAGGGGGTTGGTAAGCGGGAGGGTGAATGAGCAGTTCTTC

v_gene: TRBV7-9
j_gene: TRBJ2-7
d_gene: .
abundance: once
CDR3aa: CASSFTRSYEQYF
CDR3nt: TGTGCCAGCAGCTTCACTAGATCCTACGAGCAGTACTTC

v_gene: TRBV30
j_gene: TRBJ1-2
d_gene: TRBD1
abundance: .
CDR3aa: CAWGGLSLGGGSGYTF
CDR3nt: TGTGCCTGGGGGGGCCTCTCGCTAGGAGGGGGCAGCGGCTACACCTTC

v_gene: TRBV19
j_gene: TRBJ2-1
d_gene: TRBD2
abundance: once
CDR3aa: CASSMRLAGTIEGNEQFF
CDR3nt: TGTGCCAGTAGTATGAGGCTAGCGGGAACGATAGAGGGCAATGAGCAGTTCTTC

v_gene: TRBV6-6
j_gene: TRBJ1-5
d_gene: .
abundance: few
CDR3aa: CASSYTGLRSNQPQHF
CDR3nt: TGTGCCAGCAGTTACACAGGTCTTCGATCGAATCAGCCCCAGCATTTT